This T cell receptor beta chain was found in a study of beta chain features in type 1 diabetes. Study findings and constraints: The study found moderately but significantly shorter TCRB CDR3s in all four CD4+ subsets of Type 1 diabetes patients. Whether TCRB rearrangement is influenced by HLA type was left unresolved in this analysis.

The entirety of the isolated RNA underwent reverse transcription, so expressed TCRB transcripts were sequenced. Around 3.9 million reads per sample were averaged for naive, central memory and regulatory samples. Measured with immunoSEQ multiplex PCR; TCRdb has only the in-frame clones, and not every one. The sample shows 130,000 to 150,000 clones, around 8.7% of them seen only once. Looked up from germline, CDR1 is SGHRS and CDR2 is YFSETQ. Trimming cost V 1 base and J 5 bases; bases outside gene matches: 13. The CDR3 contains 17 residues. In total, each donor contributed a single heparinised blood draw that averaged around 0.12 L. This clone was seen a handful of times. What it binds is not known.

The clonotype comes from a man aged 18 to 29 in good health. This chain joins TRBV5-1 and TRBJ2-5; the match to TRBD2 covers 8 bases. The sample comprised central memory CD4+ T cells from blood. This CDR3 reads CASSLMNHGGGRETQYF. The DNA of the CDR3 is TGCGCCAGCAGCTTGATGAATCACGGGGGGGGCCGGGAGACCCAGTACTTC. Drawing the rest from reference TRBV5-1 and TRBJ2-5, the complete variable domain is KAGVTQTPRYLIKTRGQQVTLSCSPISGHRSVSWYQQTPGQGLQFLFEYFSETQRNKGNFPGRFSGRQFSNSRSEMNVSTLELGDSALYLCASSLMNHGGGRETQYFGPGTRLLVL.